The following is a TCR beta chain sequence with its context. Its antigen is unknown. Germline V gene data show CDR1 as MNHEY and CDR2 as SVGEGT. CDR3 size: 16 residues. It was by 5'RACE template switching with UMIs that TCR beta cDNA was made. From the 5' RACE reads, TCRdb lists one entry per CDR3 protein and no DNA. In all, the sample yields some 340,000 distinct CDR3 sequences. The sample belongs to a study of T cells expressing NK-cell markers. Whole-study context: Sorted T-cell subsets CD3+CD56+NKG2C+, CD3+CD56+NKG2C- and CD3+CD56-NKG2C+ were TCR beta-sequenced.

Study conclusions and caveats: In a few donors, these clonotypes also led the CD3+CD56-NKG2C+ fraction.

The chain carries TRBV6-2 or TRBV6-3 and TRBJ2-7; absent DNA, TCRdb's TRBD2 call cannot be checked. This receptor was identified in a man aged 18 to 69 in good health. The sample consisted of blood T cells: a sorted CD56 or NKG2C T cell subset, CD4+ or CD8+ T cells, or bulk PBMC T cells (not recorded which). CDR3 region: CASRMTSGGIFREQYF.